Presented here are 30 T cell receptor beta chains from one specimen sequenced in a study of regulatory T cells in long-lasting Graves disease. Time point here: newly diagnosed GD, antithyroid drugs for less than 3 months. There was RNA extracted from PBMCs, and the TCR library was made from it. Combining iRepertoire HTBI primers with Arm-PCR of CDR3 regions, the authors built TCR beta libraries. Each CDR3 protein is one row after TCRdb ran MiXCR on the multiplex PCR reads. In the table there are about 400,000 distinct CDR3 sequences, approximately 16% of which are singletons. Another study also made use of these data, one on T cells in Graves' hyperthyroidism and ophthalmopathy.

The source material was peripheral blood mononuclear cells (PBMCs), sampled at new diagnosis, from a patient treated with antithyroid drugs. These receptors all come from a woman between 40 and 55 years old with Graves disease.

The chain combines TRBV20-1 with TRBJ2-7, with 7 bases identical to TRBD1. The CDR3 contains 14 residues. Germline assignment: CDR1 DFQATT and CDR2 SNEGSKA (reference sequence). The V gene end was trimmed by 6 bases and the J gene end by 6 bases; junction bases not matched to a gene: 14. As DNA, the CDR3 is TGCAGTGCCAGCCGAAACAGGGGCATCAGCGAGCAGTACTTC. Its translation is CSASRNRGISEQYF.

This clonotype appeared many times. The CDR3: CSAWTSGSLEDTQYF. The CDR3 DNA sequence: TGCAGTGCTTGGACTAGCGGGAGTTTAGAAGATACGCAGTATTTT. The chain is built from TRBV20-1 and TRBJ2-3; TRBD2 aligns across 13 bases. V was pared by 5 bases and J by 5 bases, with 7 bases of the junction left unmatched. Germline CDR1 and CDR2: DFQATT and SNEGSKA (reference sequence). The CDR3 has 15 amino acids.

This clonotype showed up just a few times. This sequence joins TRBV28 and TRBJ1-2; D remains unclear. V shed 2 bases and J shed 4 bases, with 8 bases lying between them. Germline V gives CDR1 MDHEN, CDR2 SYDVKM. The CDR3 consists of 13 residues. CDR3 DNA: TGTGCCAGCAGTTTAACAGATATCTATGGCTACACCTTC. Translation: CASSLTDIYGYTF.

The V call is TRBV9, the J call TRBJ2-2; D remains unclear. The CDR3 loop spans 13 amino acids. CDR1 is SGDLS, CDR2 YYNGEE, per germline. V was clipped by 2 bases and J by 7 bases, with 9 bases between them. The CDR3 DNA sequence: TGTGCCAGCAGCGTTAACCCCGACGGGGAGCTGTTTTTT. It is translated as CASSVNPDGELFF.

As for this clonotype: A much larger clone lies a single base off, so this may be a read error. The chain uses TRBV18 and TRBJ1-6, with D tentatively TRBD1 (5 bases). CDR1 is KGHSH, CDR2 LQKENI, per germline. This CDR3 spans 15 amino acids. Between the trimmed V and J ends, which lost 3 bases and 5 bases, there was a span of 11 bases. In nucleotides, the CDR3 is TGTGCCAGCTCACCGGGTGGGGCCAATAATTCACCCCTCCACTTT. Encoded protein: CASSPGGANNSPLHF.

This clonotype was observed a handful of times. This chain uses TRBV4-3 with TRBJ2-7; D assignment may be TRBD1 or TRBD2 (6 bases each). Per germline, CDR1 LGHNA and CDR2 YSLEER. V lost 1 base and J lost 4, with 23 bases in between. This CDR3 is built from 18 residues. In DNA form, the CDR3 reads TGCGCCAGCAGCCAAGCTTTAAGGGGGGACACTACCGAATACGAGCAGTACTTC. This translates into CASSQALRGDTTEYEQYF.

This clonotype was detected many times. The chain carries TRBV10-3 and TRBJ1-1, with no clear D. The CDR3 contains 13 residues. Germline lookup yields CDR1 ENHRY and CDR2 SYGVKD. V shed 4 bases and J shed 2 bases, with 8 bases lying between them. CDR3 DNA sequence: TGTGCCATCAGTGGAAGGGATAACACTGAAGCTTTCTTT. This translates into CAISGRDNTEAFF.

The chain has TRBV10-3 and TRBJ2-3; D gene unclear. The CDR3 runs 12 residues. The V and J ends lost 7 bases and 3 bases respectively, with 8 bases between them. Germline V gene lookup returns CDR1 ENHRY and CDR2 SYGVKD. CDR3 residues: CAIKGPTDTQYF. In DNA, the CDR3 is TGTGCCATCAAGGGTCCGACAGATACGCAGTATTTT.

The sample holds a few counts of this clonotype. This sequence joins TRBV2 and TRBJ1-5, with 7 bases aligning to TRBD1. V gave up 7 bases and J gave up 3 bases; unmatched junction bases: 9. CDR3 length equals 15 residues. CDR1 and CDR2 from the germline V gene are SNHLY and FYNNEI. CDR3 sequence reads: CASTGGTDPNQPQHF. As DNA, the CDR3 is TGTGCCAGCACCGGGGGGACAGATCCCAATCAGCCCCAGCATTTT.

This clonotype appeared a few times. The V call is TRBV6-2 or TRBV6-3, the J call TRBJ2-2; 12 bases are a match to TRBD2. The CDR3 totals 15 residues. Germline lookup yields CDR1 MNHEY and CDR2 SVGEGT. The V and J ends lost 5 bases and 8 bases, in that order; junction bases with no gene match: 6. CDR3 region: CASSDGLAGKGELFF. CDR3 DNA: TGTGCCAGCAGTGACGGACTAGCGGGAAAGGGGGAGCTGTTTTTT.

The chain recombines TRBV11-3 with TRBJ2-7, with D possibly matching TRBD1 (6 bases). Germline V CDR1 and CDR2: SGHNT, YENEEA. V lost 5 bases and J lost 6, with 14 bases in between. The CDR3 sequence is 13 residues long. The CDR3 here is CASSRDRTGEQYF. The CDR3 DNA is TGTGCCAGCAGCAGAGACAGGACGGGCGAGCAGTACTTC.

This clonotype was seen only a few times. Germline and junction disagree at one end, which may indicate a read error. V and J are TRBV12-5 and TRBJ2-7, with 7 bases that match TRBD1. The CDR3 totals 14 residues. CDR1 is LGHNT and CDR2 is FRNRAP in the germline V gene. CDR3 nucleotide sequence: TGTGCTAGTGGTGTACAGGGGACCATCTACGAGCAGTACTTT. It encodes CASGVQGTIYEQYF.

V and J are TRBV12-3 or TRBV12-4 and TRBJ1-1, with 7 bases identical to TRBD1. The CDR3 is made up of 12 amino acids. The J segment lost 6 bases and the V segment lost 6 bases, leaving 4 bases of the junction unmatched. For the CDR3, the DNA is TGTGCCAGCAGCTCAGGGGGACCTGAAGCTTTCTTT. Translating it yields CASSSGGPEAFF.

The sample holds a few counts of this clonotype. The rearrangement joins TRBV7-2 to TRBJ2-3; no firm D call. The length of the CDR3 is 15 residues. V lost 5 bases and J 4 bases, leaving 16 bases between the germline ends. Germline values: CDR1 SGHTA, CDR2 FQGNSA. This chain's CDR3 is CASSPTGWFADTQYF. The CDR3 bases are TGTGCCAGCAGCCCCACTGGTTGGTTCGCAGATACGCAGTATTTT.

The chain has TRBV9 and TRBJ2-5, with 11 bases matching TRBD2. The length of the CDR3 is 14 residues. The V segment lost 0 bases and the J segment 9 bases; nucleotides outside the gene matches: 4. The germline CDR1 and CDR2 sequences are SGDLS and YYNGEE. The DNA for the CDR3 is TGTGCCAGCAGCGTAGCTACTAGCGGGAGTCCCCAGTACTTC. This sequence encodes CASSVATSGSPQYF.

In this sample, this clonotype turned up many times. J is TRBJ2-5 and V is TRBV14; D tentatively fits TRBD1 or TRBD2 (6 bases each). The V and J ends lost 2 bases and 4 bases respectively, with 11 bases between them. The CDR3 sequence is 14 residues long. CDR1 and CDR2 (germline): SGHDN, FVKESK. Here the CDR3 reads CASSQLQGGETQYF. DNA for the CDR3: TGTGCCAGCAGCCAACTACAGGGAGGAGAGACCCAGTACTTC. Based on the CDR3 plus reference TRBV14 and TRBJ2-5, the full variable domain is EAGVTQFPSHSVIEKGQTVTLRCDPISGHDNLYWYRRVMGKEIKFLLHFVKESKQDESGMPNNRFLAERTGGTYSTLKVQPAELEDSGVYFCASSQLQGGETQYFGPGTRLLVL.

This clonotype was counted at least ten times. V is TRBV25-1 and J is TRBJ1-1; D is possibly TRBD1 (5 bases). Deletions cut 2 bases from V and 5 bases from J, with 21 bases between. Germline V gene sequence: CDR1 MGHDK, CDR2 SYGVNS. The CDR3 totals 17 residues. Here the CDR3 reads CASSEDLGAGGRTEAFF. As DNA, the CDR3 is TGTGCCAGCAGTGAAGATCTAGGGGCTGGGGGAAGGACTGAAGCTTTCTTT.

On this clonotype: A read error may be the cause here, since a much bigger clone is one base away. The J gene is TRBJ1-6, the V gene TRBV3-1; 10 nucleotides match TRBD1. Germline V gene lookup returns CDR1 LGHDT and CDR2 YNNKEL (reference sequence). The CDR3 has 19 amino acids. The CDR3: CASSQAGQGKVGYNSPLRF. The CDR3 bases are TGTGCCAGCAGCCAAGCGGGACAGGGGAAAGTCGGCTATAATTCACCCCTCCGCTTT.

V gene TRBV3-1 combines with J gene TRBJ1-2; D ambiguous. V was pared by 0 bases and J by 4 bases, with 9 bases between. Per germline, CDR1 LGHDT and CDR2 YNNKEL (reference sequence). The CDR3 loop spans 14 amino acids. The chain's CDR3 is CASSQEWQIYGYTF. In nucleotides, the CDR3 is TGTGCCAGCAGCCAAGAATGGCAGATCTATGGCTACACCTTC.

This rearrangement joins TRBV7-9 to TRBJ2-1, with 7 bases lining up with TRBD2. The CDR3 has 15 residues. The V and J ends lost 3 bases and 7 bases, in that order; junction bases with no gene match: 9. From germline, CDR1 is SEHNR and CDR2 FQNEAQ (reference sequence). The chain's CDR3 is CASSLGGRSVNEQFF. The CDR3 bases are TGTGCCAGCAGCTTGGGCGGGAGAAGCGTAAATGAGCAGTTCTTC.

The sample holds many counts of this clonotype. The rearrangement joins TRBV20-1 to TRBJ2-3; D is possibly TRBD1 (5 bases). The germline V gene encodes CDR1 DFQATT and CDR2 SNEGSKA (reference sequence). Trimming cost V 3 bases and J 1 base, with 17 bases left between them. The CDR3 consists of 16 residues. The CDR3 coding sequence is TGCAGTGCTAGCCTTTGGGGCCAAATAGGCACAGATACGCAGTATTTT. Encoded protein: CSASLWGQIGTDTQYF.

Only a few counts were recorded for this clonotype. The chain recombines TRBV11-3 with TRBJ1-1, with a possible D match to TRBD1 (5 bases). CDR1 is SGHNT and CDR2 is YENEEA in the germline V gene. The CDR3 consists of 14 residues. Trimming took 1 base from V and 5 from J, leaving 11 bases between them. This CDR3 reads CASSLGVGLTEAFF. CDR3 coding DNA: TGTGCCAGCAGCTTAGGAGTGGGGCTAACTGAAGCTTTCTTT.

Many counts were recorded for this clonotype. The chain has TRBV11-2 and TRBJ2-2; 7 positions match TRBD1. The CDR3 runs to 16 residues. Germline values: CDR1 SGHAT, CDR2 FQNNGV. J gave up 0 bases and V 5 bases, and 6 bases lay outside the gene matches. The CDR3 loop is CASSLQGTANTGELFF. CDR3 coding DNA: TGTGCCAGCAGCCTACAGGGGACGGCGAACACCGGGGAGCTGTTTTTT. The variable domain in full, completed from reference TRBV11-2 and TRBJ2-2, reads EAGVAQSPRYKIIEKRQSVAFWCNPISGHATLYWYQQILGQGPKLLIQFQNNGVVDDSQLPKDRFSAERLKGVDSTLKIQPAKLEDSAVYLCASSLQGTANTGELFFGEGSRLTVL.

This clonotype was counted many times. The gene calls are TRBV20-1 and TRBJ1-1; D uncertain. V dropped 3 bases and J dropped 2 bases, with 13 bases sitting between them. Germline assignment: CDR1 DFQATT and CDR2 SNEGSKA (reference sequence). The CDR3 is 14 residues long. The CDR3 sequence is CSASPWTGNTEAFF. The CDR3 DNA is TGCAGTGCTAGCCCTTGGACGGGAAACACTGAAGCTTTCTTT.

Ten or more counts support this clonotype. J is TRBJ2-3 and V is TRBV20-1, with 12 nucleotides matching TRBD2. Losses at the gene ends were 1 base for V and 6 bases for J; bases not matched to a gene: 17. The germline V gene encodes CDR1 DFQATT and CDR2 SNEGSKA (reference sequence). The CDR3 length is 19 residues. DNA for the CDR3: TGCAGTGCTAGAGCTCTAGGGCGAGGGGCTAGCGGGAGGGCCGATACGCAGTATTTT. It is translated as CSARALGRGASGRADTQYF.

The rearrangement links TRBV28 to TRBJ1-2; 9 bases line up with TRBD1. This CDR3 has 13 amino acids. The V gene end was trimmed by 6 bases and the J gene end by 4 bases; junction bases not matched to a gene: 3. Germline V lookup: CDR1 MDHEN, CDR2 SYDVKM. CDR3 DNA sequence: TGTGCCAGCAGGGGACAGGGACCCTATGGCTACACCTTC. Translating gives CASRGQGPYGYTF.

Only a few counts were recorded for this clonotype. The genes are TRBV24-1 and TRBJ1-5, with TRBD1 as a possible D gene (5 bases). The CDR3 has 15 amino acids. Germline V gene data show CDR1 as KGHDR and CDR2 as SFDVKD. Trimming shortened V by 4 bases and J by 2 bases, and 11 bases separated the two germline ends. CDR3 loop: CATSDPKGGNQPQHF. The CDR3 DNA follows: TGTGCCACCAGTGACCCAAAAGGGGGCAATCAGCCCCAGCATTTT.

This clonotype was detected only a few times. The chain couples TRBV3-1 to TRBJ2-7, with D possibly TRBD2 on 5 matching bases. This CDR3 is 15 amino acids long. Germline CDR1 LGHDT, CDR2 YNNKEL (reference sequence). The V and J ends lost 3 bases and 2 bases respectively, with 14 bases between them. The CDR3 bases are TGTGCCAGCAGCCAGAACTTCGGGAAAACCTACGAGCAGTACTTC. Translation gives CASSQNFGKTYEQYF.

V gene TRBV6-8 combines with J gene TRBJ2-5, with D tentatively TRBD1 or TRBD2 (7 bases each). The V gene's germline CDR1 is MNHGY and CDR2 SAAAGT. The CDR3 has 13 amino acids. V was clipped by 2 bases and J by 14 bases, with 18 bases between them. The CDR3 protein is CASSYQSGGQPYF. CDR3 bases: TGTGCCAGCAGTTACCAATCGGGGGGACAGCCCTACTTC.

This clonotype was observed a few times. The chain has TRBV20-1 and TRBJ1-2; D not certain. This CDR3 spans 13 amino acids. Trimming stripped 3 bases from V and 4 bases from J, with 12 bases between. The germline CDR1 and CDR2 sequences are DFQATT and SNEGSKA (reference sequence). The CDR3 nucleotides are TGCAGTGCTAGGGGCAGATCTAGCTATGGCTACACCTTC. Translated: CSARGRSSYGYTF.